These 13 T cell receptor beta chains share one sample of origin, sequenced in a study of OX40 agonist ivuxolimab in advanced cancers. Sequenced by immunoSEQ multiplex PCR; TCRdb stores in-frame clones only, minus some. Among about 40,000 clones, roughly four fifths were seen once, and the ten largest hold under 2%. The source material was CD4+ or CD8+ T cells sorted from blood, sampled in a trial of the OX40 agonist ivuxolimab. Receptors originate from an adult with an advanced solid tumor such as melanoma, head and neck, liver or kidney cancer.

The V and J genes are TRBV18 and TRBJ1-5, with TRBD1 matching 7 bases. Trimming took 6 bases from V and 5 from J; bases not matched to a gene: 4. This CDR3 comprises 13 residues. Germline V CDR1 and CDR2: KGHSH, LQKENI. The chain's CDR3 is CASSQTGDQPQHF. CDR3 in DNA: TGTGCCAGCTCGCAAACAGGGGATCAGCCCCAGCATTTT.

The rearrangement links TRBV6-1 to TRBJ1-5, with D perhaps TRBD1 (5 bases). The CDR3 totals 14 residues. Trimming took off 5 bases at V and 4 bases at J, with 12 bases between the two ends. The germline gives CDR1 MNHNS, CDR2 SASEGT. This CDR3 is CASSTGTDNQPQHF. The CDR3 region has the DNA TGTGCCAGCAGTACCGGGACGGATAATCAGCCCCAGCATTTT.

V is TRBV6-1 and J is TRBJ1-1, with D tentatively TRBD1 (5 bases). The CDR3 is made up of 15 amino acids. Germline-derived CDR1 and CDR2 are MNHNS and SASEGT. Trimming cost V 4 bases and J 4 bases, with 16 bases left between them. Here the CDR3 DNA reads TGTGCCAGCAGTGTCTCAGGGACCCTGATCACTGAAGCTTTCTTT. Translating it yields CASSVSGTLITEAFF.

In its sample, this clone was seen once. This chain's CDR3 is CASGGKGNSPLHF. DNA for the CDR3: TGTGCCAGCGGGGGGAAGGGCAATTCACCCCTCCACTTT. This chain connects TRBV2 to TRBJ1-6, with D perhaps TRBD1 (5 bases). The germline CDR1 and CDR2 sequences are SNHLY and FYNNEI. The CDR3 has 13 residues. Deletions cut 8 bases from V and 7 bases from J, with 12 bases between.

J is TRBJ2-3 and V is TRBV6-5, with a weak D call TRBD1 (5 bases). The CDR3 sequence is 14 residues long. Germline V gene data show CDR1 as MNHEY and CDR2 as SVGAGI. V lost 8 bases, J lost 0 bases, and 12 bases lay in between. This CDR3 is CASRDRTSTDTQYF. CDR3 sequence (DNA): TGTGCCAGCCGAGACAGAACTAGCACAGATACGCAGTATTTT.

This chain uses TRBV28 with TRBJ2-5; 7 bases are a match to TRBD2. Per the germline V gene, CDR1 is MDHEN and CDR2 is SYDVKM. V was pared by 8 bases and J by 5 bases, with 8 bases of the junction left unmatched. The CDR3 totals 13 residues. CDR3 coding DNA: TGTGCCAGCGGTTCCGCGGGAGTGGAGACCCAGTACTTC. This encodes CASGSAGVETQYF.

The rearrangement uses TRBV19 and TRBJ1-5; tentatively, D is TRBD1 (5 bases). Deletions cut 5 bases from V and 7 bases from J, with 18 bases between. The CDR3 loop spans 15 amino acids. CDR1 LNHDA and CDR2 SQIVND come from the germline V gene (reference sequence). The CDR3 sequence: CASSPRGGVGQPQHF. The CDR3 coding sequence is TGTGCCAGTAGTCCCCGGGGAGGGGTAGGCCAGCCCCAGCATTTT.

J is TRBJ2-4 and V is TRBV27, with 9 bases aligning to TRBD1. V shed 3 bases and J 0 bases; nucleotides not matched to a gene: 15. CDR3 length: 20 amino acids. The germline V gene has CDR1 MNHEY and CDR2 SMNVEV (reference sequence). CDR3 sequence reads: CASSFSTGGFSKVAKNIQYF. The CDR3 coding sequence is TGTGCCAGCAGTTTTTCGACAGGGGGTTTCTCCAAAGTAGCCAAAAACATTCAGTACTTC.

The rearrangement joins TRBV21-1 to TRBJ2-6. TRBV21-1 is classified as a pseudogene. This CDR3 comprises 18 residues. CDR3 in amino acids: CASSKVYRLRVGANVLTF. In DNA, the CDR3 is TGTGCCAGCAGCAAAGTCTACAGACTTCGGGTCGGGGCCAACGTCCTGACTTTC.

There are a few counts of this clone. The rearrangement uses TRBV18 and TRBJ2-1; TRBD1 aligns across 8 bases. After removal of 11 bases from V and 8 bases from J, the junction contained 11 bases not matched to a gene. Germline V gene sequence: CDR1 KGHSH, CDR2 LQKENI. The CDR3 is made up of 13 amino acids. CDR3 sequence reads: CAASGGLNDEQFF. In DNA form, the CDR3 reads TGTGCCGCCTCAGGGGGCTTAAATGATGAGCAGTTCTTC.

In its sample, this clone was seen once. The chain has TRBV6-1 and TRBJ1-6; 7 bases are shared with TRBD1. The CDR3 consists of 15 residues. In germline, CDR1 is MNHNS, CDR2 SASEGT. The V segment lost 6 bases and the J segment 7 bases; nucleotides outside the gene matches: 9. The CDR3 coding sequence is TGTGCCAGCAGATGGACAGGTTCGAAGAATTCACCCCTCCACTTT. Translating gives CASRWTGSKNSPLHF.

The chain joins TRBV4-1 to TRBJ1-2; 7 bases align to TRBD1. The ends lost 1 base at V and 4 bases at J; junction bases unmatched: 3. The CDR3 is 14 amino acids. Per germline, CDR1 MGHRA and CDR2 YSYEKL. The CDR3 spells CASSQAGQRYGYTF. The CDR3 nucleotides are TGCGCCAGCAGCCAAGCGGGACAGCGCTATGGCTACACCTTC.

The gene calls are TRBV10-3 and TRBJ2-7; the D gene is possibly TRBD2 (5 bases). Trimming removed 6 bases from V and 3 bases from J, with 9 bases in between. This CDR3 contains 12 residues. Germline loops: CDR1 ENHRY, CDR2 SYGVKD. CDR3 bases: TGTGCCATCAGCCCGGGGTTCTACGAGCAGTACTTC. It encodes CAISPGFYEQYF.